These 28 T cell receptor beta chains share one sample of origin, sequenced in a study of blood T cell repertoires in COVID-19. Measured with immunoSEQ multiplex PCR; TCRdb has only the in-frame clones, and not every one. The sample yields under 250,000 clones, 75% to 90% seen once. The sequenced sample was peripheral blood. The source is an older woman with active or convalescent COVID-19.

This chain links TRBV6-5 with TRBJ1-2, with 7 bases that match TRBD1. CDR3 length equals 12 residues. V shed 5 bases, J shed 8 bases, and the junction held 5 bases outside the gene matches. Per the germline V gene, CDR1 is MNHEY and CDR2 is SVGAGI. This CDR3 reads CASSTGARGYTF. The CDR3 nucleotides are TGTGCCAGCAGTACAGGGGCGCGGGGCTACACCTTC.

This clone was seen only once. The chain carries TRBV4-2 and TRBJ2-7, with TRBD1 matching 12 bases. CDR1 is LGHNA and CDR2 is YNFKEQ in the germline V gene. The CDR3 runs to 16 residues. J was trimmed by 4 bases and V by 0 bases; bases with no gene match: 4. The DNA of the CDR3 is TGTGCCAGCAGCCAAGATCAGGGACAGGGGGCTTACGAGCAGTACTTC. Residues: CASSQDQGQGAYEQYF.

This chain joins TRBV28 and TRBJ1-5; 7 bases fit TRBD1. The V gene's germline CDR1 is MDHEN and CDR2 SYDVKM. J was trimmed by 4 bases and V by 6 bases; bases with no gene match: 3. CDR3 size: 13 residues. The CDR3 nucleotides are TGTGCCAGCAGGACAGGGACAAATCAGCCCCAGCATTTT. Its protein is CASRTGTNQPQHF.

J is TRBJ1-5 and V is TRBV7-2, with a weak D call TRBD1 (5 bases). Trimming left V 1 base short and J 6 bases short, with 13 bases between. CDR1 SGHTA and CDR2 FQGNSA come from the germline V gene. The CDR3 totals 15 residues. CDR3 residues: CASSLVAGWTQPQHF. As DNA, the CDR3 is TGTGCCAGCAGCTTAGTGGCAGGGTGGACTCAGCCCCAGCATTTT.

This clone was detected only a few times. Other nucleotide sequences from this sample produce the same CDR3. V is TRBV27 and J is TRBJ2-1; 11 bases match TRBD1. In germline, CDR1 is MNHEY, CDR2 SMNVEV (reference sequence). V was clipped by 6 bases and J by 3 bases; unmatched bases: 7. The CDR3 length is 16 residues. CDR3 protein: CASSLSGTGGYNEQFF. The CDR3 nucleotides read TGTGCCAGCAGCCTGTCCGGGACAGGGGGCTACAATGAGCAGTTCTTC.

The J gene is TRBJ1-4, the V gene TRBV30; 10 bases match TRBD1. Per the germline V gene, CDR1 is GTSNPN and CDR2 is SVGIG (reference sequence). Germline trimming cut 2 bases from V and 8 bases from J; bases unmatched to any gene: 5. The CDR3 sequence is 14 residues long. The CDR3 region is CAWSRDRGEEKLFF. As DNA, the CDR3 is TGTGCCTGGAGTCGGGACAGGGGAGAAGAAAAACTGTTTTTT.

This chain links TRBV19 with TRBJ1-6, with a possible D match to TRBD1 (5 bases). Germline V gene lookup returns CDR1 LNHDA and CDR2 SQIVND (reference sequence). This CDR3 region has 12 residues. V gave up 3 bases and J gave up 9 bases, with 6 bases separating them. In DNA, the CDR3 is TGTGCCAGTAGTATCCAGGGTTCACCCCTCCACTTT. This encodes CASSIQGSPLHF.

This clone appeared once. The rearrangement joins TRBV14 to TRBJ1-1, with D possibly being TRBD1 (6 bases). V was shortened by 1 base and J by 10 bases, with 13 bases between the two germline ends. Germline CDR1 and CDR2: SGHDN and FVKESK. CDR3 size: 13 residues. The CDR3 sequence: CASSQVDSKGAFF. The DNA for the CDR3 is TGTGCCAGCAGCCAAGTGGACAGCAAAGGAGCTTTCTTT.

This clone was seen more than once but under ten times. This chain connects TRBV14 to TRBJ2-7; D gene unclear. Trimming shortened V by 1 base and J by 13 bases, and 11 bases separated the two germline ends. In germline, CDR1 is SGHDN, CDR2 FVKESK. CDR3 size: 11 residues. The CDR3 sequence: CASSQGPKVYF. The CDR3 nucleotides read TGTGCCAGCAGCCAAGGGCCCAAAGTCTACTTC.

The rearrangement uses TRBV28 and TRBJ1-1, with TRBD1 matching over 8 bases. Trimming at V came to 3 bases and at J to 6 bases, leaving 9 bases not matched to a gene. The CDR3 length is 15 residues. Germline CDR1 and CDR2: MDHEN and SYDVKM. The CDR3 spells CASSFVGQGTPEAFF. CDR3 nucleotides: TGTGCCAGCAGTTTCGTTGGACAGGGAACCCCTGAAGCTTTCTTT. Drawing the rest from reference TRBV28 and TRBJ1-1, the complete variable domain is DVKVTQSSRYLVKRTGEKVFLECVQDMDHENMFWYRQDPGLGLRLIYFSYDVKMKEKGDIPEGYSVSREKKERFSLILESASTNQTSMYLCASSFVGQGTPEAFFGQGTRLTVV.

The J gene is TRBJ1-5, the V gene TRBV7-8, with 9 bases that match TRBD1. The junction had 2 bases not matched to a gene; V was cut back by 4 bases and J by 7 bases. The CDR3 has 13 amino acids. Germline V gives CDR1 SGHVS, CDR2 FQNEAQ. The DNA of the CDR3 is TGTGCCAGCAGCTCGGACAGGGGACAGCCCCAGCATTTT. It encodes CASSSDRGQPQHF. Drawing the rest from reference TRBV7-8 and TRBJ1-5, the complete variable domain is GAGVSQSPRYKVAKRGQDVALRCDPISGHVSLFWYQQALGQGPEFLTYFQNEAQLDKSGLPSDRFFAERPEGSVSTLKIQRTQQEDSAVYLCASSSDRGQPQHFGDGTRLSIL.

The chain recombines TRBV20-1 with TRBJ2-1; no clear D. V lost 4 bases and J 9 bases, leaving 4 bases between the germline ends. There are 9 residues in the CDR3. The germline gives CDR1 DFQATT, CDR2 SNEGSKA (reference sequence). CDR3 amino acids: CSANSEQFF. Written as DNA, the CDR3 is TGCAGTGCTAATAGTGAGCAGTTCTTC.

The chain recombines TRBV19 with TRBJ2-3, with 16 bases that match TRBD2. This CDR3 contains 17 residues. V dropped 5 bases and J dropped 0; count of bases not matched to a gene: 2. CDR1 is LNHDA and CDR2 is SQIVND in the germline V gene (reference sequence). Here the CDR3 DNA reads TGTGCCAGTAGTTCGGGACTAGCGGGGGGGAGCACAGATACGCAGTATTTT. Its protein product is CASSSGLAGGSTDTQYF.

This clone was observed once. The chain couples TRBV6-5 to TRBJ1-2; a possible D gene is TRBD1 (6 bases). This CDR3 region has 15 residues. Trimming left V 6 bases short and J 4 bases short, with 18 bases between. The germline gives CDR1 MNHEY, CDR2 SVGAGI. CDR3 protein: CASRLGAVRSYGYTF. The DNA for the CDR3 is TGTGCCAGCAGGCTGGGGGCAGTGCGTAGCTATGGCTACACCTTC.

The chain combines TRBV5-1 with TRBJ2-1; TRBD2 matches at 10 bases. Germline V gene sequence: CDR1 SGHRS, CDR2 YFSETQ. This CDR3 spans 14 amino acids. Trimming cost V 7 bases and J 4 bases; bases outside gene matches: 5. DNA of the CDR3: TGCGCCAGCCGGGGGACTAGCGCATACAATGAGCAGTTCTTC. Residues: CASRGTSAYNEQFF.

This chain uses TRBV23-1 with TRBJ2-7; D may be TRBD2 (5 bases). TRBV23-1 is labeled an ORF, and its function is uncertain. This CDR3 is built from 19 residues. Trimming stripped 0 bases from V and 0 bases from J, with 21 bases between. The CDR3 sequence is CASSQSRYLAPKSSYEQYF. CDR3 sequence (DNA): TGCGCCAGCAGTCAATCTAGGTACCTAGCACCTAAGAGCTCCTACGAGCAGTACTTC.

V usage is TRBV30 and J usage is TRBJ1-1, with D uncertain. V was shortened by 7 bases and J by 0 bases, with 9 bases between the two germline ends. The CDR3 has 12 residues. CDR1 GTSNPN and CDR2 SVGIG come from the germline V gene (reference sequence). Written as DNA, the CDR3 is TGTGCCTCCAGAGACTTGAACACTGAAGCTTTCTTT. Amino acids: CASRDLNTEAFF.

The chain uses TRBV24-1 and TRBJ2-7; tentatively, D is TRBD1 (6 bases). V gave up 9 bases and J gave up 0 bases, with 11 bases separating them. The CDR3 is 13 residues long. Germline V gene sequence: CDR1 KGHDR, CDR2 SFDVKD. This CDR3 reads CATGTSNSYEQYF. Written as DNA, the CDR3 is TGTGCCACCGGGACATCTAACTCCTACGAGCAGTACTTC.

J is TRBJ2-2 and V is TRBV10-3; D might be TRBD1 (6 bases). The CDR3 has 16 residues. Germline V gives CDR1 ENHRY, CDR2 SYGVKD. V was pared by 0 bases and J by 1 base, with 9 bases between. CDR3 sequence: CAISESTGGNTGELFF. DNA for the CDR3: TGTGCCATCAGTGAGTCGACAGGAGGGAACACCGGGGAGCTGTTTTTT.

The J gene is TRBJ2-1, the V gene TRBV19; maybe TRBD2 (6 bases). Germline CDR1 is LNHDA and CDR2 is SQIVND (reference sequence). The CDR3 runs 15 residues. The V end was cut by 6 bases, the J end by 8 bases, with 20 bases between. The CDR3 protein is CASSPPGLGGYEQFF. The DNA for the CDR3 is TGTGCCAGTAGCCCACCGGGATTAGGAGGGTATGAGCAGTTCTTC.

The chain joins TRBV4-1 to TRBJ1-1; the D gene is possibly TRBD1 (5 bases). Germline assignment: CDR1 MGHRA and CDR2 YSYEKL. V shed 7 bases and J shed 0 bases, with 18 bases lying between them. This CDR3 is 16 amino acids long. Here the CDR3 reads CASKSGGPLMNTEAFF. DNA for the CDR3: TGCGCCAGCAAGTCGGGGGGACCCCTGATGAACACTGAAGCTTTCTTT.

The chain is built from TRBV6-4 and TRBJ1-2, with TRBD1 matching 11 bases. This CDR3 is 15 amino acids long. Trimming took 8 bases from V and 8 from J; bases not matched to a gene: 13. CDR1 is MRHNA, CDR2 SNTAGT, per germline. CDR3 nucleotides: TGTGCCAGCGCAAGGGGACAGGGGGGCGCGCCCGGCTACACCTTC. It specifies CASARGQGGAPGYTF.

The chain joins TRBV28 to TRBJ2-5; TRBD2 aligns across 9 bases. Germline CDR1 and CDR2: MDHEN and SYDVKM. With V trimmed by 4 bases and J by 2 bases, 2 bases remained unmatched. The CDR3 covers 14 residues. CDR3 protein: CASSSGLAQETQYF. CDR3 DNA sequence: TGTGCCAGCAGTTCCGGACTAGCGCAAGAGACCCAGTACTTC.

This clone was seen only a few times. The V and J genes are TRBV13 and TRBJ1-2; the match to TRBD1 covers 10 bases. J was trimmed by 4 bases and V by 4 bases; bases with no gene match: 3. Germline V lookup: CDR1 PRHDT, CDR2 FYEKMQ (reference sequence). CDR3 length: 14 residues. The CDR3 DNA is TGTGCCAGCAGCTATTGGACAGGGGGCTATGGCTACACCTTC. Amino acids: CASSYWTGGYGYTF.

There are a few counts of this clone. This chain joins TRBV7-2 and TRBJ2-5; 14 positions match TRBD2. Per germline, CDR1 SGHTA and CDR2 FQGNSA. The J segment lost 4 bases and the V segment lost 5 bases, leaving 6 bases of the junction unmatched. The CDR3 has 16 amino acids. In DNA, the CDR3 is TGTGCCAGCAGCCTCAGACTAGCGGGGGGGGGAGAGACCCAGTACTTC. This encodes CASSLRLAGGGETQYF.

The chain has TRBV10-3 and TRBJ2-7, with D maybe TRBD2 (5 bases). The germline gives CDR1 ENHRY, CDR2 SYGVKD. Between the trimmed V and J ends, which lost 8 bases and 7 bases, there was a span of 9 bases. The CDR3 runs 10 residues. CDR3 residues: CAIEGREQYF. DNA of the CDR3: TGTGCCATCGAGGGTAGGGAGCAGTACTTC.

CDR3 amino acids: CASSQVSETEAFF. CDR3 bases: TGTGCCAGCAGCCAAGTGAGTGAAACTGAAGCTTTCTTT. The V and J genes are TRBV3-1 (or the pseudogene TRBV3-2) and TRBJ1-1; D ambiguous. Trimming pared 1 base from V and 5 bases from J, leaving 8 bases between. Germline V CDR1 and CDR2: LGHDT, YNNKEL (reference sequence). CDR3 length equals 13 residues.

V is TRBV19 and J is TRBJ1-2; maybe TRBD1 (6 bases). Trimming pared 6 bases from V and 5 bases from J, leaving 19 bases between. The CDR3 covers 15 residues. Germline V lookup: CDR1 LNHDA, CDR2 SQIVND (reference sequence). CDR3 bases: TGTGCCAGTAGGGTGACAGGCAGAGAGTTATATGGCTACACCTTC. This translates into CASRVTGRELYGYTF. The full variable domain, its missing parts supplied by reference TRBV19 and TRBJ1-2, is DGGITQSPKYLFRKEGQNVTLSCEQNLNHDAMYWYRQDPGQGLRLIYYSQIVNDFQKGDIAEGYSVSREKKESFPLTVTSAQKNPTAFYLCASRVTGRELYGYTFGSGTRLTVV.